Presented here are 15 T cell receptor beta chains from one specimen sequenced in a study of blood T cells in healthy people across ages. Combining a sample-barcoded 5' primer with a J-beta primer mix, a second PCR ran for roughly 7 to 12 cycles. TCRdb re-derived calls from the 5' RACE reads in MiXCR, one entry per CDR3 protein. The sample has roughly 2 million distinct CDR3 sequences, roughly 52% seen once. The sequenced material came from blood. Every receptor here comes from a woman aged 40 to 50 in good health.

J is TRBJ1-1 and V is TRBV27; D ambiguous. CDR1 is MNHEY, CDR2 SMNVEV, per germline (reference sequence). V was trimmed by 4 bases and J by 3 bases, leaving 15 bases between them. There are 15 residues in the CDR3. CDR3 DNA: TGTGCCAGCAGTTCTTGGGAGGGTGGGTACACTGAAGCTTTCTTT. The encoded protein is CASSSWEGGYTEAFF.

This clonotype was counted only a few times. The rearrangement uses TRBV6-6 and TRBJ2-1; TRBD2 is a possible D gene (7 bases). V lost 0 bases, J lost 7 bases, and 13 bases lay in between. Germline V lookup: CDR1 MNHNY, CDR2 SVGAGI (reference sequence). The CDR3 totals 15 residues. CDR3 DNA sequence: TGTGCCAGCAGTTACTCAACAGGGAGGGAAAATGAGCAGTTCTTC. This encodes CASSYSTGRENEQFF.

V is TRBV7-9 and J is TRBJ2-5; tentatively, D is TRBD1 (6 bases). This CDR3 spans 16 amino acids. Germline loops: CDR1 SEHNR, CDR2 FQNEAQ (reference sequence). Between the trimmed V and J ends, which lost 2 bases and 11 bases, there was a span of 24 bases. This CDR3 is CASSLPQGNPRNEQYF. DNA of the CDR3: TGTGCCAGCAGCTTACCACAGGGAAATCCGAGGAATGAGCAGTACTTC.

This clonotype was recorded at least ten times. J is TRBJ2-5 and V is TRBV5-1; 8 bases are shared with TRBD1. CDR3 length: 15 residues. V was pared by 3 bases and J by 3 bases, with 7 bases of the junction left unmatched. The germline V gene encodes CDR1 SGHRS and CDR2 YFSETQ. CDR3 bases: TGCGCCAGCAGCTCCTCAGGGGGCTTTGAAGAGACCCAGTACTTC. The encoded protein is CASSSSGGFEETQYF.

The rearrangement uses TRBV28 and TRBJ1-5; no definite D call. Germline-derived CDR1 and CDR2 are MDHEN and SYDVKM. V was pared by 2 bases and J by 10 bases, with 12 bases between. This CDR3 is 13 amino acids long. CDR3 protein: CASSLGRVQPQHF. Here the CDR3 DNA reads TGTGCCAGCAGTTTAGGGAGGGTTCAACCCCAGCATTTT.

J is TRBJ2-1 and V is TRBV7-3, with D unresolved. Germline CDR1 is SGHTA and CDR2 is FQGTGA. Trimming cost V 5 bases and J 0 bases, with 20 bases left between them. CDR3 length: 18 residues. Here the CDR3 DNA reads TGTGCCAGCAGCGTAAAGGCCCCGACAATGAGCTCCTACAATGAGCAGTTCTTC. This gives the protein CASSVKAPTMSSYNEQFF.

This clonotype was detected once. The chain carries TRBV6-2 or TRBV6-3 and TRBJ2-7; 11 bases are shared with TRBD2. Trimming removed 4 bases from V and 3 bases from J; junction bases left unmatched: 11. CDR1 and CDR2 (germline): MNHEY, SVGEGT. The CDR3 is made up of 17 amino acids. CDR3 nucleotides: TGTGCCAGCAGTTTAACCGGGACTAGCGGTACACACTACGAGCAGTACTTC. This encodes CASSLTGTSGTHYEQYF.

This chain joins TRBV11-2 and TRBJ1-1; 9 bases align to TRBD1. CDR3 size: 13 residues. J gave up 8 bases and V 2 bases, and 3 bases lay outside the gene matches. Germline CDR1 SGHAT, CDR2 FQNNGV. The CDR3 sequence: CASSLSGTGEAFF. CDR3 nucleotide sequence: TGTGCCAGCAGCTTAAGTGGGACAGGGGAAGCTTTCTTT.

The gene calls are TRBV4-3 and TRBJ2-5; 10 bases align to TRBD2. In germline, CDR1 is LGHNA, CDR2 YSLEER. This CDR3 spans 15 amino acids. Trimming cost V 3 bases and J 0 bases; bases outside gene matches: 1. CDR3 bases: TGCGCCAGCAGCCAGGGACTAGCGAACCAAGAGACCCAGTACTTC. It encodes CASSQGLANQETQYF.

The rearrangement joins TRBV10-3 to TRBJ2-3; possibly TRBD2 for D (6 bases). V was pared by 6 bases and J by 4 bases, with 17 bases between. CDR1 and CDR2 from the germline V gene are ENHRY and SYGVKD. CDR3 length equals 15 residues. Here the CDR3 DNA reads TGTGCCATCAGCCACGCGGGGCCACGGGCAGATACGCAGTATTTT. It translates to CAISHAGPRADTQYF.

The chain links TRBV4-2 to TRBJ1-4; no reliable D call. From germline, CDR1 is LGHNA and CDR2 YNFKEQ. V gave up 0 bases and J gave up 7 bases, with 12 bases separating them. CDR3 length: 15 amino acids. CDR3 in DNA: TGTGCCAGCAGCCAAGATCTGGGCGTGGCTGAAAAACTGTTTTTT. This codes for CASSQDLGVAEKLFF.

The chain couples TRBV24-1 to TRBJ2-3; weak D call: TRBD2 (5 bases). The CDR3 totals 15 residues. The ends were cut back, 1 base at V and 0 bases at J, with 7 bases in the middle. Germline V gene lookup returns CDR1 KGHDR and CDR2 SFDVKD. The CDR3 DNA follows: TGTGCCACCAGTGATTTTCGGACTAGCACAGATACGCAGTATTTT. This sequence encodes CATSDFRTSTDTQYF.

This clonotype was recorded a few times. V is TRBV7-2 and J is TRBJ2-7; 8 bases map to TRBD2. The CDR3 totals 16 residues. Germline V gene data show CDR1 as SGHTA and CDR2 as FQGNSA. Losses at the gene ends were 6 bases for V and 7 bases for J; bases not matched to a gene: 17. The CDR3 loop is CASSSSGGATYNEQYF. CDR3 bases: TGTGCCAGCAGTTCCTCCGGGGGGGCGACCTACAATGAGCAGTACTTC.

The gene calls are TRBV12-3 or TRBV12-4 and TRBJ2-7, with 7 bases fitting TRBD1. Losses at the gene ends were 6 bases for V and 2 bases for J; bases not matched to a gene: 7. There are 14 residues in the CDR3. DNA of the CDR3: TGTGCCAGCAGCCTAGGACAGGAGGCCTACGAGCAGTACTTC. It specifies CASSLGQEAYEQYF.

A few counts support this clonotype. The chain employs TRBV7-9 and TRBJ2-1; D perhaps matches TRBD1 (5 bases). The germline CDR1 and CDR2 sequences are SEHNR and FQNEAQ (reference sequence). The CDR3 has 14 residues. V was pared by 5 bases and J by 6 bases, with 14 bases between. The CDR3 DNA sequence: TGTGCCAGCAGCGCGCGCAGGGTGGGCAATGAGCAGTTCTTC. Protein product: CASSARRVGNEQFF.